Given below is one T cell receptor (beta chain) in context. Its antigen remains unidentified. The record has no base qualities; no much larger clone is one base away. The sample originates from a study of T cell responses to AZD1222 COVID-19 vaccine (dated by TCRdb to the early 2020s). About the full investigation: TCR sequencing covered 233 trial participants: around 210 given two doses of AZD1222 and 26 given two doses of MenACWY control vaccine. Enrollment into the trials was organized by age into subgroups of 18-55, 56-69 and 70-plus years, and those subgroups contained roughly 150, 30 and 60 TCR-sequenced participants, respectively.

The CDR3 regions of human TCRbeta chains were analyzed by immunosequencing. In the authors' own workflow: Repertoire TCRs were checked for matches against a reference library of SARS-CoV-2-specific TCRs that had been generated using the MIRA antigen-specificity platform. Breadth meant the fraction of unique TCRs that were SARS-CoV-2-associated, whereas depth meant the fraction of total T cells that were SARS-CoV-2-associated. Using the MIRA data, each spike-specific TCR was assigned both to the spike region to which the TCR was reactive and to a CD4 or CD8 class. Log10-transformed breadth and depth values were compared by one-way ANOVA with Sidak's multiple comparisons tests. TCRdb mirrors the immuneACCESS table, restricted to in-frame sequences. Some clones are absent from its copies; in checked studies, under half trace to an unresolved V gene, and the reason for the others is unknown. The V and J calls and clone size were taken over from that table, and D and trimming were inferred from the DNA. Counted in this sample were roughly 110,000 clones; around 88% of them appeared once. Of the sample, roughly 6.7% falls within the top ten clones.

The time point label, as the study defines it: about 28 days (+/-7) after the second vaccine dose. AZD1222 recipients whose second dose came at about 4 weeks and those whose second dose came at about 12 weeks were combined into one group, since spike-specific TCR depth and breadth did not differ between the two schedules. Vaccinee samples came from UK trials COV001 and COV002, including a single-blind randomized controlled phase 2/3 trial of AZD1222 (ChAdOx1 nCoV-19) in healthy adults. Trial participant PBMC samples were collected at day 0 and day 28 after the second dose for TCRbeta chain sequencing. CDR1 and CDR2 were assigned from the germline V gene as LGHNT and FRNRAP. The junction carries 13 bases between V and J, which are trimmed by 9 bases and 2 bases respectively. The CDR3 spans 13 residues, from the cysteine through the phenylalanine. CDR3 DNA is the only sequence kept; it has 39 bases, read in frame from the first base.

Overall results and qualifications from the work: Most participants were white British and females outnumbered males, and the authors suggested that clonal diversity may have been underestimated. The whole spike protein was spanned by vaccine-associated CD4 TCRs, and dominant responses were seen in regions 160-218 and 743-854. Conclusions about previously exposed vaccinees are limited because only five to seven AZD1222 recipients were SARS-CoV-2 seropositive at baseline. A significant rise in spike-specific TCR breadth and depth was observed after two AZD1222 doses relative to day 0 and relative to MenACWY recipients. In the small 56-69-year group, the increase in depth fell short of significance, most likely because of low power. Because no day 14 peak-response samples were available, repertoires were characterized only after the peak T cell response. Reportedly, close to half of the unique spike-specific TCRs recognized epitopes lying outside the regions that are mutated in the B.1.351 and B.1.1.7 variants.

The sequences come from peripheral blood, collected 28 days after the second AZD1222 dose. The clonotype comes from an adult who received the AZD1222 COVID-19 vaccine. The sequence is built from TRBV12-5 and TRBJ1-1; too little of a D gene remains to name it. In nucleotides, the sequence is TGTGCTAGCCTAGAGGACGTTAACACTGAAGCTTTCTTT. Its translation is CASLEDVNTEAFF. Where the CDR3 stops, the reference TRBV12-5 and TRBJ1-1 genes take over; the full variable domain is DARVTQTPRHKVTEMGQEVTMRCQPILGHNTVFWYRQTMMQGLELLAYFRNRAPLDDSGMPKDRFSAEMPDATLATLKIQPSEPRDSAVYFCASLEDVNTEAFFGQGTRLTVV.